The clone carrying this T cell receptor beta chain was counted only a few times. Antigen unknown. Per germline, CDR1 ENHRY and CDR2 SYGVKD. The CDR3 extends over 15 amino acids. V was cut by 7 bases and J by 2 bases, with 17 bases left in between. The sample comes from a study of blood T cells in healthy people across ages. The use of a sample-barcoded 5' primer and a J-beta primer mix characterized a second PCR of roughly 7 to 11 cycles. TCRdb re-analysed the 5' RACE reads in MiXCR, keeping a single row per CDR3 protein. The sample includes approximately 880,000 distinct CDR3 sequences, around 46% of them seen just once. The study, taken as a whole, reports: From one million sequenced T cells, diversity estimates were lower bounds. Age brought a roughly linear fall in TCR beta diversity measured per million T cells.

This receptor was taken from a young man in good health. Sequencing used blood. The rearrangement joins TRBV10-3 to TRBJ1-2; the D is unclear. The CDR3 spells CAITPAREGNYGYTF. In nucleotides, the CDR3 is TGTGCCATCACCCCAGCACGGGAGGGAAACTATGGCTACACCTTC.